These T cell receptor beta chains were read from a single sample in a study of shared clonotypes between healthy human individuals. Here immunoSEQ multiplex PCR was the method, and the copy in TCRdb shows in-frame clones only, minus some. The sample includes around 1.5 million clones, nearly 99% of them seen just once. The source material was naive CD4+ T cells sorted from blood. The receptor set was obtained from a young man in good health. Both conserved end residues are part of each CDR3. The order of the fields is V gene, J gene, D gene, clone size, CDR3 protein, CDR3 DNA. The D gene is left open where the match is weak. Clone size is shown for a subset of rows, as once, few, many or a class of expanded clone.

V gene: TRBV4-1; J gene: TRBJ1-1; D gene: .; clone size: .; CDR3 protein: CASSQDFWGARNTEAFF; CDR3 DNA: TGCGCCAGCAGCCAAGATTTCTGGGGGGCCCGGAACACTGAAGCTTTCTTT
V gene: TRBV4-1; J gene: TRBJ2-7; D gene: TRBD2; clone size: .; CDR3 protein: CASSQRLIRRVAGGYEQYF; CDR3 DNA: TGCGCCAGCAGCCAACGATTAATAAGGAGAGTAGCGGGAGGGTACGAGCAGTACTTC
V gene: TRBV7-9; J gene: TRBJ2-2; D gene: TRBD1; clone size: .; CDR3 protein: CASSLLLTGYKAGELFF; CDR3 DNA: TGTGCCAGCAGCTTACTCTTGACAGGGTATAAGGCCGGGGAGCTGTTTTTT
V gene: TRBV2; J gene: TRBJ2-7; D gene: .; clone size: .; CDR3 protein: CASSDDRSEQYF; CDR3 DNA: TGTGCCAGCAGTGACGACAGAAGCGAGCAGTACTTC
V gene: TRBV5-4; J gene: TRBJ1-2; D gene: .; clone size: .; CDR3 protein: CASSPGSVDYGYTF; CDR3 DNA: TGTGCCAGCAGCCCCGGTTCAGTCGATTATGGCTACACCTTC
V gene: TRBV18; J gene: TRBJ1-1; D gene: .; clone size: .; CDR3 protein: CASSPYVQNTEAFF; CDR3 DNA: TGTGCCAGCTCACCATATGTCCAGAACACTGAAGCTTTCTTT
V gene: TRBV14; J gene: TRBJ1-2; D gene: .; clone size: .; CDR3 protein: CASSLTTRGYGYTF; CDR3 DNA: TGTGCCAGCAGCCTCACCACGAGGGGATATGGCTACACCTTC
V gene: TRBV5-1; J gene: TRBJ2-2; D gene: TRBD2; clone size: .; CDR3 protein: CASSFLERGLGGELFF; CDR3 DNA: TGCGCCAGCAGCTTTCTTGAGCGGGGTCTCGGCGGGGAGCTGTTTTTT
V gene: TRBV2; J gene: TRBJ2-1; D gene: .; clone size: .; CDR3 protein: CASRDVKRTAEQFF; CDR3 DNA: TGTGCCAGCAGGGACGTCAAGCGTACGGCGGAGCAGTTCTTC
V gene: TRBV19; J gene: TRBJ2-3; D gene: .; clone size: .; CDR3 protein: CASRGVAERTDTQYF; CDR3 DNA: TGTGCCAGTAGGGGGGTCGCGGAACGCACAGATACGCAGTATTTT
V gene: TRBV13; J gene: TRBJ2-7; D gene: TRBD1; clone size: .; CDR3 protein: CASSSTGRLSYEQYF; CDR3 DNA: TGTGCCAGCAGCTCGACAGGGCGCCTCTCCTACGAGCAGTACTTC
V gene: TRBV11-2; J gene: TRBJ1-2; D gene: .; clone size: .; CDR3 protein: CASSLAYGYTF; CDR3 DNA: TGTGCCAGCAGCTTAGCCTATGGCTACACCTTC
V gene: TRBV5-4; J gene: TRBJ2-1; D gene: TRBD1; clone size: once; CDR3 protein: CASSWGQGRNEQFF; CDR3 DNA: TGTGCCAGCAGCTGGGGACAGGGCCGTAATGAGCAGTTCTTC
V gene: TRBV29-1; J gene: TRBJ1-2; D gene: .; clone size: .; CDR3 protein: CSVGVSDGHVGYTF; CDR3 DNA: TGCAGCGTTGGAGTCTCGGACGGCCATGTTGGCTACACCTTC
V gene: TRBV29-1; J gene: TRBJ1-1; D gene: TRBD1; clone size: .; CDR3 protein: CSVGTGGRTMYTEAFF; CDR3 DNA: TGCAGCGTTGGGACAGGGGGCCGGACAATGTACACTGAAGCTTTCTTT
V gene: TRBV28; J gene: TRBJ2-7; D gene: TRBD1; clone size: .; CDR3 protein: CASSQNYAKTDRGPPYEQYF; CDR3 DNA: TGTGCCAGCAGCCAAAACTACGCTAAAACCGACAGGGGTCCGCCCTACGAGCAGTACTTC
V gene: TRBV9; J gene: TRBJ2-7; D gene: .; clone size: once; CDR3 protein: CASSVAADTYSYEQYF; CDR3 DNA: TGTGCCAGCAGCGTAGCGGCGGATACGTACTCCTACGAGCAGTACTTC
V gene: TRBV5-1; J gene: TRBJ1-1; D gene: .; clone size: .; CDR3 protein: CASSFDKNTEAFF; CDR3 DNA: TGCGCCAGCAGCTTCGACAAGAACACTGAAGCTTTCTTT
V gene: TRBV5-1; J gene: TRBJ2-1; D gene: .; clone size: once; CDR3 protein: CASSLGQDNEQFF; CDR3 DNA: TGCGCCAGCAGCTTGGGACAAGACAATGAGCAGTTCTTC
V gene: TRBV11-3; J gene: TRBJ2-1; D gene: .; clone size: .; CDR3 protein: CASSLGAEDNEQFF; CDR3 DNA: TGTGCCAGCAGCTTAGGGGCGGAAGACAATGAGCAGTTCTTC
V gene: TRBV18; J gene: TRBJ1-1; D gene: TRBD1; clone size: once; CDR3 protein: CASSPRGDTEAFF; CDR3 DNA: TGTGCCAGCTCACCCAGGGGGGACACTGAAGCTTTCTTT
V gene: TRBV5-1; J gene: TRBJ2-7; D gene: TRBD1; clone size: .; CDR3 protein: CASSLRPGQGYEQYF; CDR3 DNA: TGCGCCAGCAGCTTGCGGCCGGGACAGGGCTACGAGCAGTACTTC
V gene: TRBV5-4; J gene: TRBJ2-1; D gene: TRBD2; clone size: once; CDR3 protein: CASSPGWTSGRPYNEQFF; CDR3 DNA: TGTGCCAGCAGCCCTGGCTGGACTAGCGGGAGACCCTACAATGAGCAGTTCTTC
V gene: TRBV11-2; J gene: TRBJ2-1; D gene: .; clone size: .; CDR3 protein: CASSLTAAYRNEQFF; CDR3 DNA: TGTGCCAGCAGCTTAACGGCAGCCTATCGGAATGAGCAGTTCTTC
V gene: TRBV5-1; J gene: TRBJ2-3; D gene: .; clone size: .; CDR3 protein: CASSYNVGTDTQYF; CDR3 DNA: TGCGCCAGCAGCTACAATGTGGGGACAGATACGCAGTATTTT
V gene: TRBV6-1; J gene: TRBJ1-5; D gene: TRBD1; clone size: .; CDR3 protein: CASSVFRGSSNQPQHF; CDR3 DNA: TGTGCCAGCAGTGTATTCAGGGGGAGTAGCAATCAGCCCCAGCATTTT
V gene: TRBV7-2; J gene: TRBJ2-7; D gene: .; clone size: .; CDR3 protein: CASSLSYEKYEQYF; CDR3 DNA: TGTGCCAGCAGCTTAAGTTATGAGAAATACGAGCAGTACTTC
V gene: TRBV11-3; J gene: TRBJ2-2; D gene: .; clone size: .; CDR3 protein: CASSLVGGEKGGELFF; CDR3 DNA: TGTGCCAGCAGCTTAGTCGGTGGGGAGAAGGGCGGGGAGCTGTTTTTT
V gene: TRBV18; J gene: TRBJ2-7; D gene: TRBD2; clone size: .; CDR3 protein: CASSPPGWLAGIYEQYF; CDR3 DNA: TGTGCCAGCTCACCACCGGGATGGCTAGCGGGAATCTACGAGCAGTACTTC
V gene: TRBV5-4; J gene: TRBJ2-7; D gene: TRBD2; clone size: once; CDR3 protein: CASSLNLLGLAGAVEQYF; CDR3 DNA: TGTGCCAGCAGCTTGAATCTATTAGGACTAGCGGGAGCGGTCGAGCAGTACTTC
V gene: TRBV5-5; J gene: TRBJ2-7; D gene: TRBD1; clone size: once; CDR3 protein: CASSRQGEGYEQYF; CDR3 DNA: TGTGCCAGCAGCCGACAGGGGGAGGGGTACGAGCAGTACTTC
V gene: TRBV25-1; J gene: TRBJ2-1; D gene: TRBD1; clone size: .; CDR3 protein: CASSDQGAVRNEQFF; CDR3 DNA: TGTGCCAGCAGTGACCAGGGGGCAGTTAGGAATGAGCAGTTCTTC
V gene: TRBV28; J gene: TRBJ1-2; D gene: .; clone size: .; CDR3 protein: CASSPLTAGYTF; CDR3 DNA: TGTGCCAGCAGTCCTCTGACGGCTGGCTACACCTTC
V gene: TRBV7-2; J gene: TRBJ2-5; D gene: .; clone size: .; CDR3 protein: CASSLYVGGETQYF; CDR3 DNA: TGTGCCAGCAGCTTATATGTGGGAGGAGAGACCCAGTACTTC
V gene: TRBV2; J gene: TRBJ1-2; D gene: .; clone size: few; CDR3 protein: CASSEVGDYTF; CDR3 DNA: TGTGCCAGCAGTGAAGTCGGGGACTACACCTTC
V gene: TRBV29-1; J gene: TRBJ1-4; D gene: .; clone size: .; CDR3 protein: CSGGGGLREEKLFF; CDR3 DNA: TGCAGCGGGGGTGGTGGTCTCAGGGAGGAAAAACTGTTTTTT
V gene: TRBV7-2; J gene: TRBJ1-5; D gene: .; clone size: .; CDR3 protein: CASSLTSNQPQHF; CDR3 DNA: TGTGCCAGCAGCCTCACGAGCAATCAGCCCCAGCATTTT
V gene: TRBV11-1; J gene: TRBJ2-1; D gene: .; clone size: .; CDR3 protein: CASSRRAHQQENNEQFF; CDR3 DNA: TGTGCCAGCAGCCGCCGGGCGCACCAACAAGAAAACAATGAGCAGTTCTTC
V gene: TRBV5-1; J gene: TRBJ2-3; D gene: .; clone size: .; CDR3 protein: CASSLESIDTQYF; CDR3 DNA: TGCGCCAGCAGCCTGGAGAGTATAGATACGCAGTATTTT
V gene: TRBV4-1; J gene: TRBJ2-1; D gene: TRBD2; clone size: .; CDR3 protein: CASSHLGLAGYNEQFF; CDR3 DNA: TGCGCCAGCAGCCACCTGGGACTAGCGGGATACAATGAGCAGTTCTTC
V gene: TRBV28; J gene: TRBJ1-2; D gene: .; clone size: .; CDR3 protein: CASTEGGKIYGYTF; CDR3 DNA: TGTGCCAGCACCGAAGGGGGGAAAATCTATGGCTACACCTTC
V gene: TRBV5-5; J gene: TRBJ1-3; D gene: .; clone size: .; CDR3 protein: CASSLLGPSGNTIYF; CDR3 DNA: TGTGCCAGCAGCTTGTTGGGGCCCTCTGGAAACACCATATATTTT
V gene: TRBV4-3; J gene: TRBJ2-2; D gene: .; clone size: .; CDR3 protein: CASSQAGTPYTGELFF; CDR3 DNA: TGCGCCAGCAGCCAGGCAGGGACACCCTATACCGGGGAGCTGTTTTTT
V gene: TRBV5-8; J gene: TRBJ2-7; D gene: .; clone size: .; CDR3 protein: CASSLEVFGFEQYF; CDR3 DNA: TGTGCCAGCAGCTTGGAGGTCTTTGGTTTCGAGCAGTACTTC
V gene: TRBV29-1; J gene: TRBJ2-3; D gene: .; clone size: .; CDR3 protein: CSVSPASDTQYF; CDR3 DNA: TGCAGCGTTAGCCCGGCATCAGATACGCAGTATTTT
V gene: TRBV7-8; J gene: TRBJ2-1; D gene: .; clone size: .; CDR3 protein: CASSLGGPYNEQFF; CDR3 DNA: TGTGCCAGCAGCTTAGGGGGACCCTACAATGAGCAGTTCTTC
V gene: TRBV9; J gene: TRBJ2-5; D gene: .; clone size: .; CDR3 protein: CASSAPRGPDSETQYF; CDR3 DNA: TGTGCCAGCAGCGCTCCCCGGGGACCGGACTCGGAGACCCAGTACTTC